What follows are 5 T cell receptor beta chains derived from one specimen sequenced in a study of blood T cell repertoires in COVID-19. Clones were sequenced by immunoSEQ multiplex PCR, and TCRdb holds only the in-frame ones, with some missing. The sample holds roughly 100,000 clones, roughly 80% seen once. Sequences were obtained from peripheral blood. These receptors originate from a woman older than 75 with acute or convalescent COVID-19.

V is TRBV3-1 (or the pseudogene TRBV3-2) and J is TRBJ1-6; tentative D call: TRBD1 (5 bases). This CDR3 comprises 15 residues. The ends were cut back, 3 bases at V and 7 bases at J, with 13 bases in the middle. The germline CDR1 and CDR2 sequences are LGHDT and YNNKEL (reference sequence). The DNA for the CDR3 is TGTGCCAGCAGCCAGGAAGGGGTTCTCAATTCACCCCTCCACTTT. This codes for CASSQEGVLNSPLHF.

V is TRBV28 and J is TRBJ1-1; D ambiguous. V lost 6 bases and J 0 bases, leaving 5 bases between the germline ends. The V gene's germline CDR1 is MDHEN and CDR2 SYDVKM. There are 12 residues in the CDR3. The CDR3 DNA sequence: TGTGCCAGCAGATCCGTGAACACTGAAGCTTTCTTT. It translates to CASRSVNTEAFF.

The chain is built from TRBV29-1 and TRBJ2-1; 10 bases are a match to TRBD1. V lost 4 bases, J lost 9 bases, and 6 bases stayed unmatched. This CDR3 contains 13 residues. The germline V gene encodes CDR1 SQVTM and CDR2 ANQGSEA. The CDR3 region has the DNA TGCAGCGTTGTTCGACAGGGGGCTACTGAGCAGTTCTTC. The encoded protein is CSVVRQGATEQFF.

This clone was recorded once. This chain joins TRBV12-5 and TRBJ1-5; D not resolved. Germline CDR1 and CDR2: LGHNT and FRNRAP. The V end lost 5 bases, the J end lost 3 bases, and 17 bases lay between the germline ends. The CDR3 contains 16 residues. The CDR3 reads CASGPIGPRDNQPQHF. The CDR3 nucleotides are TGTGCTAGTGGTCCCATTGGGCCGAGAGACAATCAGCCCCAGCATTTT.

This clone was recorded only once. This chain connects TRBV3-1 (or the pseudogene TRBV3-2) to TRBJ2-6; D is unresolved. CDR3 length equals 14 residues. Trimming stripped 6 bases from V and 12 bases from J, with 18 bases between. The germline V gene encodes CDR1 LGHDT and CDR2 YNNKEL (reference sequence). The CDR3 bases are TGTGCCAGCAGTTCTCAATCCGAACTGAGCGTCCTGACTTTC. Translated, it gives CASSSQSELSVLTF.